This TCR beta chain was recovered during a study of cytomegalovirus exposure and HLA in healthy donors. Across the whole study: The same platform was used for the 130 or so validation repertoires as for the roughly 730 first-cohort repertoires, as reported in a later analysis. The study, taken as a whole, reports: The finding came from a later analysis; first-cohort TCR clusters tended to co-occur in the roughly 120 validation repertoires. Investigators reported more than 150 TCR beta chains as tied to cytomegalovirus.

Of note for this clone: The target antigen is unknown.

The repertoire was sequenced with immunoSEQ multiplex PCR; TCRdb's copy has only in-frame clones and lacks some. The sample lists around 250,000 clones; roughly 91% were seen once. CDR3 length: 13 residues. Germline V gene lookup returns CDR1 SGHNT and CDR2 YYREEE (reference sequence). V lost 0 bases and J 2 bases, leaving 4 bases between the germline ends. The approximately 130-subject validation cohort, separate from the approximately 670-subject first cohort, included the donors. V is TRBV5-4 and J is TRBJ2-3; D gene ambiguous. The TCR sequence derives from a woman in her twenties or thirties in good health and CMV-seronegative. Sequenced input: PBMCs. The CDR3 region has the DNA TGTGCCAGCAGCTTGGATAACACAGATACGCAGTATTTT. Translation gives CASSLDNTDTQYF.